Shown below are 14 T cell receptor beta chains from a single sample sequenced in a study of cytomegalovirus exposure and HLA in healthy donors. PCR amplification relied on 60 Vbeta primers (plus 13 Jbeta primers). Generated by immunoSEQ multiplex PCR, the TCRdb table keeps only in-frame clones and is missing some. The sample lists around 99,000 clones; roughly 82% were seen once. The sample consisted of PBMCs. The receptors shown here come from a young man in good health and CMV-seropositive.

In DNA form, the CDR3 reads TGCGCCAGCAGCCAACTCCTTGCGGGGGGGCACCTCAGGACAGATACGCAGTATTTT. Translation: CASSQLLAGGHLRTDTQYF. The chain joins TRBV4-1 to TRBJ2-3, with 9 nucleotides matching TRBD2. The CDR3 consists of 19 residues. Germline-derived CDR1 and CDR2 are MGHRA and YSYEKL. With V trimmed by 2 bases and J by 3 bases, 15 bases remained unmatched.

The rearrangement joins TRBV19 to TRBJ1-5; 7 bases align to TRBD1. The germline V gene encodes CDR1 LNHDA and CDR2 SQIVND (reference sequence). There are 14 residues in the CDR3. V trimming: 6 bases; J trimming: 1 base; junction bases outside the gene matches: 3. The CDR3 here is CASSPRGSNQPQHF. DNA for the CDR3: TGTGCCAGTAGCCCCAGGGGGAGCAATCAGCCCCAGCATTTT. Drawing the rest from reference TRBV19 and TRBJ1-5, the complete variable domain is DGGITQSPKYLFRKEGQNVTLSCEQNLNHDAMYWYRQDPGQGLRLIYYSQIVNDFQKGDIAEGYSVSREKKESFPLTVTSAQKNPTAFYLCASSPRGSNQPQHFGDGTRLSIL.

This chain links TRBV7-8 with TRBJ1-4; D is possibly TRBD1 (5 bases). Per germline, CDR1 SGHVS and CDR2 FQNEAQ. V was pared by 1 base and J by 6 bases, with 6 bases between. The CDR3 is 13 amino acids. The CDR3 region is CASSLVTDEKLFF. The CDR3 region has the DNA TGTGCCAGCAGCTTAGTGACAGATGAAAAACTGTTTTTT.

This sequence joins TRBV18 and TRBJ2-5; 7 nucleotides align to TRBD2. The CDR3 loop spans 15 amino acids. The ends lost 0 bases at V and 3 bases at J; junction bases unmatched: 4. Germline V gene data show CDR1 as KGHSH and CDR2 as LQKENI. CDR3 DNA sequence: TGTGCCAGCTCACCACCGAACCTAGCGGAAGAGACCCAGTACTTC. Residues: CASSPPNLAEETQYF.

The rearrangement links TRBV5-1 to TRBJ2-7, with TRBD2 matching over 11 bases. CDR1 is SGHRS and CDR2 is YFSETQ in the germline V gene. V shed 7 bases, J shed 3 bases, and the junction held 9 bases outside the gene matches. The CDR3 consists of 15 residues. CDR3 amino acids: CASGITSGGLYEQYF. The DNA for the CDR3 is TGCGCCAGCGGGATTACTAGCGGGGGACTCTACGAGCAGTACTTC.

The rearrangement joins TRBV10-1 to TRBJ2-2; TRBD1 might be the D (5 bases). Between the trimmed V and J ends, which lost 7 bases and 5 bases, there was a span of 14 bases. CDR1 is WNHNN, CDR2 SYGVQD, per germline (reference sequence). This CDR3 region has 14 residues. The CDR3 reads CASTLDMVTGELFF. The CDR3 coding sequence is TGCGCCAGCACTCTGGACATGGTAACCGGGGAGCTGTTTTTT.

The CDR3 loop is CATLATGTGYGYTF. The CDR3 coding sequence is TGTGCCACCCTTGCGACCGGGACAGGGTATGGCTACACCTTC. The gene calls are TRBV19 and TRBJ1-2, with TRBD1 identical over 9 bases. Trimming at V came to 10 bases and at J to 5 bases, leaving 11 bases not matched to a gene. CDR1 is LNHDA and CDR2 is SQIVND in the germline V gene (reference sequence). There are 14 residues in the CDR3.

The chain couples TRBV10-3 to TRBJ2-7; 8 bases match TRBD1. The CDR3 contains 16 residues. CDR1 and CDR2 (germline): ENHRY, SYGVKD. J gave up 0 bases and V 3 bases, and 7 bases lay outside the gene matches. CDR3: CAISEGPGQVSYEQYF. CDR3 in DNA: TGTGCCATCAGTGAAGGTCCGGGACAGGTCTCCTACGAGCAGTACTTC.

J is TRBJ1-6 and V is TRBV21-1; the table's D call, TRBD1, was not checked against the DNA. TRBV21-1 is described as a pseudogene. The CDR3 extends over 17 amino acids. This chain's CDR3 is CASSHTGLTPYNSPLHF. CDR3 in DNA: TGTGCCAGCAGCCACACAGGGCTTACCCCCTATAATTCACCCCTCCACTTT.

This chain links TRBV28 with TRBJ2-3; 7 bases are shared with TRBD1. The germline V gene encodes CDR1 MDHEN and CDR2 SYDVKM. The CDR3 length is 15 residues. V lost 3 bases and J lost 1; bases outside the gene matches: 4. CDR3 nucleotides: TGTGCCAGCAGTTTTAGGGGGCGCGGCACAGATACGCAGTATTTT. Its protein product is CASSFRGRGTDTQYF.

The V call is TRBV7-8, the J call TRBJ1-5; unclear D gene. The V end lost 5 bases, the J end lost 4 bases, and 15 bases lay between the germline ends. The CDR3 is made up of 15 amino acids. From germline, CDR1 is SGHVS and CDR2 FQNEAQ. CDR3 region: CASSGTGKLNQPQHF. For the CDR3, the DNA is TGTGCCAGCAGCGGAACCGGGAAACTAAATCAGCCCCAGCATTTT.

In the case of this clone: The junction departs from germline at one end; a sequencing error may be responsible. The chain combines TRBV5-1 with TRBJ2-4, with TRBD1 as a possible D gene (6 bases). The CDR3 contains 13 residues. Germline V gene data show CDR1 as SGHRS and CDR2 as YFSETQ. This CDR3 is CASPQGSKNSQYF. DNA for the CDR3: TGCGCCAGTCCTCAGGGGTCCAAAAACAGTCAGTACTTC. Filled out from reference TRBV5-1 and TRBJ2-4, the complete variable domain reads KAGVTQTPRYLIKTRGQQVTLSCSPISGHRSVSWYQQTPGQGLQFLFEYFSETQRNKGNFPGRFSGRQFSNSRSEMNVSTLELGDSALYLCASPQGSKNSQYFGAGTRLSVL.

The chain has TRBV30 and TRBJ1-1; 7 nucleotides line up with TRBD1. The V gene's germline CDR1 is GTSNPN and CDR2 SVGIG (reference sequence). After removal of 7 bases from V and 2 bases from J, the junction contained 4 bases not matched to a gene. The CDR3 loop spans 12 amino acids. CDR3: CASHRGNTEAFF. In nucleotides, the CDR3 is TGTGCCTCCCACAGGGGTAACACTGAAGCTTTCTTT.

This CDR3 reads CASSLGLAGADEQFF. Written as DNA, the CDR3 is TGTGCCAGCAGTTTAGGGCTAGCGGGGGCGGATGAGCAGTTCTTC. The chain employs TRBV27 and TRBJ2-1; 10 positions agree with TRBD2. Germline-derived CDR1 and CDR2 are MNHEY and SMNVEV (reference sequence). This CDR3 comprises 15 residues. Trimming removed 2 bases from V and 8 bases from J; junction bases left unmatched: 6.